The present T cell receptor beta chain was sequenced within a study of patients and donors after allogeneic stem cell transplantation. This clonotype was found a few times. The CDR3 totals 13 residues. V was trimmed by 2 bases and J by 4 bases, leaving 8 bases between them. CDR1 and CDR2 from the germline V gene are MNHEY and SMNVEV (reference sequence). Each CDR3 protein gets one entry after TCRdb re-called the RT-PCR reads with MiXCR. The sample contains about 960,000 distinct CDR3 sequences, roughly 18% of which appear only once. The TCR comes from a human donor who was either an allogeneic HSCT recipient or a stem cell or donor lymphocyte infusion donor (not recorded which). It is not recorded whose cells these are; they may come from a transplant donor. The chain joins TRBV27 to TRBJ2-5, with a tentative D call TRBD1 (5 bases). Sequencing was performed on blood, either unsorted or a sorted T cell fraction (not recorded which). CDR3 sequence (DNA): TGTGCCAGCAGTTTACAGGGTTTAGAGACCCAGTACTTC. It yields the protein CASSLQGLETQYF.